The clone carrying this T cell receptor beta chain was detected only a few times. Its target is not known. Assay used: immunoSEQ multiplex PCR; TCRdb lists only in-frame clones, some missing. This table holds approximately 23,000 clones, approximately 84% found once. A few pembrolizumab responders had their TCRs sequenced. This specimen comes from a study of PD-1 blockade in mismatch repair-deficient tumors. V was pared by 6 bases and J by 3 bases, with 2 bases of the junction left unmatched. The CDR3 totals 12 residues. From germline, CDR1 is SGDLS and CDR2 YYNGEE. General study points: Tumor-resident clones, often absent from pretreatment blood, expanded after pembrolizumab and then contracted.

The J gene is TRBJ1-2, the V gene TRBV9, with 7 nucleotides matching TRBD1. The source of this sequence is an adult with mismatch repair-deficient cancer. The material was PBMCs, obtained before pembrolizumab treatment. CDR3: CASMGTDYGYTF. Here the CDR3 DNA reads TGTGCCAGCATGGGGACAGACTATGGCTACACCTTC.